This T cell receptor (beta chain) was sequenced in a study of chemoradiotherapy in HPV16-positive cancers. Method: immunoSEQ multiplex PCR; TCRdb's copy keeps in-frame clones and lacks some. The sample lists 25,000 to 35,000 clones, about 89% occurring once. Germline V gene sequence: CDR1 SNHLY, CDR2 FYNNEI. CDR3 length: 13 residues. Trimming left V 8 bases short and J 0 bases short, with 10 bases between. Details on this clone: What it binds is unknown.

Whole-study findings and limits: Non-HPV-specific T cells did not expand in tumors during treatment, whereas candidate HPV-specific clones and E7-related motifs did.

The sequence was collected from a human donor with HPV-associated anogenital cancer. Sequencing used blood, obtained from a patient who underwent chemoradiotherapy. The chain recombines TRBV2 with TRBJ1-2; the D is unclear. For the CDR3, the DNA is TGTGCCAGCTCCGATATAACTAACTATGGCTACACCTTC. It codes for CASSDITNYGYTF.